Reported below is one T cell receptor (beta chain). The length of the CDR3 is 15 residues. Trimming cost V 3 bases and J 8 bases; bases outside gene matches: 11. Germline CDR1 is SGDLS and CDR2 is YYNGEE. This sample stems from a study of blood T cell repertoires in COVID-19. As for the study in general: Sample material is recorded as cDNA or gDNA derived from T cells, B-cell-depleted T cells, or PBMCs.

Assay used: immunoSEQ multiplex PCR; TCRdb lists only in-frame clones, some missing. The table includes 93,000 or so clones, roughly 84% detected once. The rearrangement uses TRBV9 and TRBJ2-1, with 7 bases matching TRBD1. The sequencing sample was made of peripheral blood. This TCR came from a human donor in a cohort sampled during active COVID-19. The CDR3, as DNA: TGTGCCAGCAGCGCGTCAGGGGGAAACGACCATGAGCAGTTCTTC. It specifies CASSASGGNDHEQFF.